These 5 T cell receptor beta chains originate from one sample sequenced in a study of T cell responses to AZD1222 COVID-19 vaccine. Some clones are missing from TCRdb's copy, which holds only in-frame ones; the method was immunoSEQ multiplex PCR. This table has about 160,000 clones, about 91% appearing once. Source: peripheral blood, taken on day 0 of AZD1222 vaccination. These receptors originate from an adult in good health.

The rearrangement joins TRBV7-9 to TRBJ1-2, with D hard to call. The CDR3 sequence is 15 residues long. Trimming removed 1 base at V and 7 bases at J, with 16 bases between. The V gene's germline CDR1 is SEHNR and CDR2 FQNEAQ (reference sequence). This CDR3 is CASSLDLVDAGGYTF. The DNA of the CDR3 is TGTGCCAGCAGCTTAGACTTGGTCGACGCGGGTGGCTACACCTTC.

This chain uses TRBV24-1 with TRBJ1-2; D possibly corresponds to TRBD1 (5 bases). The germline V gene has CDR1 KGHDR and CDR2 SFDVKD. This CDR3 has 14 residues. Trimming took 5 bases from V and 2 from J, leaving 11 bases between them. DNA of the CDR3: TGTGCCACCAGTGCCTCATGGGGGAACTATGGCTACACCTTC. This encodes CATSASWGNYGYTF.

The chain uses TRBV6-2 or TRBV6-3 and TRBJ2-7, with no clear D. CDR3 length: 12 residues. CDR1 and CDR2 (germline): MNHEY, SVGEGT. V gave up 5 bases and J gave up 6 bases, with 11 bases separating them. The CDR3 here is CASSPSFVEQYF. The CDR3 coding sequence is TGTGCCAGCAGTCCCTCATTCGTCGAGCAGTACTTC.

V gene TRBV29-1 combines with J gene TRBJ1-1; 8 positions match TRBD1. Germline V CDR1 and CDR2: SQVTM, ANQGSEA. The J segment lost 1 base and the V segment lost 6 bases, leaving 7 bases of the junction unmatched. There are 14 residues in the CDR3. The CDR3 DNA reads TGCAGCGTAGGGGACAGGTTTCCGAACACTGAAGCTTTCTTT. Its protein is CSVGDRFPNTEAFF.

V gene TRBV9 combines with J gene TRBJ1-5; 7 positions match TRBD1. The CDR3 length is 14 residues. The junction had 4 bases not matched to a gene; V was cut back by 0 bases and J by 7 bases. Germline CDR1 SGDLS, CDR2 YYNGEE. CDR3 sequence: CASSVDRGGQPQHF. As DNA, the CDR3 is TGTGCCAGCAGCGTAGACAGGGGTGGGCAGCCCCAGCATTTT.